This T cell receptor beta chain was recovered during a study of T cells in Graves' hyperthyroidism and ophthalmopathy. The study's findings and limits: Model predictions of ophthalmopathy came a median about six months before onset. Most thyroid clonotypes expanded above 0.001 were also detected in blood.

The diagnostic basis comprised clinical symptoms, serum thyroxine and TRAb, thyroid ultrasound and orbital computed tomography. The sample of blood was obtained at first hyperthyroidism diagnosis (before any ophthalmopathy symptoms). This clonotype has ten or more counts. What it binds is unknown. CDR1 is MNHNS, CDR2 SASEGT, per germline. This CDR3 has 14 amino acids. J was trimmed by 5 bases and V by 5 bases; bases with no gene match: 6. The TCR beta CDR3 regions underwent amplification using RNA transcripts as the source. The HTBI primer set was used in a first-round RT-PCR of the TCR CDR3. TCRdb reanalysed the multiplex PCR reads using MiXCR and keeps one entry per CDR3 protein. The sample comprises 270,000 or so distinct CDR3 sequences, around 25% of which are singletons, and around 28% rests with the top ten.

The sequenced sample was blood. The rearrangement links TRBV6-1 to TRBJ2-5; TRBD2 aligns across 9 bases. This clonotype originated in a man aged 35 to 55 with Graves' hyperthyroidism that later progressed to Graves' ophthalmopathy. The CDR3, as DNA: TGTGCCAGCAGTAAGGGACTAGCCTGGGAGACCCAGTACTTC. It is translated as CASSKGLAWETQYF.